These 18 T cell receptor beta chains came from one sample sequenced in a study of T cell repertoires in cytomegalovirus infection. TCRdb reanalysed the reads using MiXCR and keeps one entry per CDR3 protein. The table lists about 490,000 distinct CDR3 sequences, 15% to 20% of them singletons. The sample was CD8+ T cells from PBMCs. Receptors were obtained from a human donor in good health (CMV status not recorded). Some clones in this sample may be carry-over from other donors' samples.

The chain uses TRBV30 and TRBJ2-7; 13 bases line up with TRBD2. Germline lookup yields CDR1 GTSNPN and CDR2 SVGIG (reference sequence). The CDR3 extends over 15 amino acids. V shed 3 bases, J shed 5 bases, and the junction held 7 bases outside the gene matches. This CDR3 reads CAWSHSGLAGNEQYF. In DNA form, the CDR3 reads TGTGCCTGGAGCCACTCGGGACTAGCGGGAAACGAGCAGTACTTC.

The gene calls are TRBV15 and TRBJ2-2, with D perhaps TRBD2 (5 bases). V lost 8 bases and J lost 5, with 9 bases in between. The CDR3 is 12 amino acids. Germline CDR1 is LNHNV and CDR2 is YYDKDF (reference sequence). The CDR3: CATLGGTGELFF. For the CDR3, the DNA is TGTGCCACCCTAGGCGGGACCGGGGAGCTGTTTTTT.

To note about this clonotype: This may stem from a read error, because a much larger clone lies one nucleotide away. V usage is TRBV7-2 and J usage is TRBJ2-3, with TRBD2 matching over 13 bases. Looked up from germline, CDR1 is SGHTA and CDR2 is FQGNSA. This CDR3 has 18 amino acids. V shed 5 bases and J 6 bases; nucleotides not matched to a gene: 14. The CDR3 nucleotides read TGTGCCAGCAGCCGCCGTCCGGAACTAGCGGGGGGGCCGGATACGCAGTATTTT. Its translation: CASSRRPELAGGPDTQYF.

The gene calls are TRBV9 and TRBJ1-1; TRBD1 matches 9 bases. Germline V gives CDR1 SGDLS, CDR2 YYNGEE. The ends lost 7 bases at V and 1 base at J; junction bases unmatched: 5. The CDR3 has 14 amino acids. The CDR3 spells CASGRTGANTEAFF. The CDR3 DNA reads TGTGCCAGCGGAAGGACAGGGGCGAACACTGAAGCTTTCTTT.

This rearrangement joins TRBV4-1 to TRBJ2-3; D is undetermined. CDR1 and CDR2 from the germline V gene are MGHRA and YSYEKL. V was trimmed by 2 bases and J by 6 bases, leaving 9 bases between them. This CDR3 has 13 amino acids. In DNA form, the CDR3 reads TGCGCCAGCAGCCAACAAAGCTGGGATACGCAGTATTTT. Encoded protein: CASSQQSWDTQYF.

This clonotype has at least ten counts. The V and J genes are TRBV12-3 or TRBV12-4 and TRBJ1-4, with TRBD1 matching over 7 bases. The CDR3 covers 16 residues. With 5 bases clipped from V and 5 bases from J, the junction kept 11 bases outside the gene matches. In DNA, the CDR3 is TGTGCCAGCAGTCCACCTAAGACAGGGAGGAATGAAAAACTGTTTTTT. Its translation is CASSPPKTGRNEKLFF.

The sample holds many counts of this clonotype. The V and J genes are TRBV23-1 and TRBJ2-4; 8 bases line up with TRBD1. TRBV23-1 has ORF status, its function being uncertain. This CDR3 comprises 17 residues. V trimming: 3 bases; J trimming: 2 bases; junction bases outside the gene matches: 9. CDR3 sequence reads: CASSQSGQGQTKNIQYF. The CDR3 nucleotides read TGCGCCAGCAGTCAGAGTGGACAGGGACAGACCAAAAACATTCAGTACTTC.

This clonotype has a handful of counts. V usage is TRBV6-1 and J usage is TRBJ1-1; D is possibly TRBD1 (5 bases). CDR1 MNHNS and CDR2 SASEGT come from the germline V gene. The CDR3 is made up of 15 amino acids. V shed 4 bases and J shed 3 bases, with 15 bases lying between them. As DNA, the CDR3 is TGTGCCAGCAGTGGCGGCAGGGAGTTCCACACTGAAGCTTTCTTT. Protein product: CASSGGREFHTEAFF.

The J gene is TRBJ1-5, the V gene TRBV28; unclear D gene. Germline CDR1 MDHEN, CDR2 SYDVKM. This CDR3 is built from 14 residues. V gave up 9 bases and J gave up 2 bases, with 14 bases separating them. The DNA of the CDR3 is TGTGCCAGTACCCCCGGCAGGCGCAATCAGCCCCAGCATTTT. Its translation: CASTPGRRNQPQHF.

This clonotype was seen many times. The V call is TRBV10-3, the J call TRBJ1-1; D not resolved. V lost 2 bases and J 1 base, leaving 5 bases between the germline ends. CDR1 and CDR2 from the germline V gene are ENHRY and SYGVKD. CDR3 length: 13 residues. Written as DNA, the CDR3 is TGTGCCATCAGTGAGAACGCGAACACTGAAGCTTTCTTT. Translated: CAISENANTEAFF.

This clonotype was counted many times. The chain employs TRBV6-5 and TRBJ2-3; 7 bases are a match to TRBD2. CDR1 is MNHEY and CDR2 is SVGAGI in the germline V gene. CDR3 length equals 14 residues. With 2 bases clipped from V and 4 bases from J, the junction kept 3 bases outside the gene matches. The CDR3 region has the DNA TGTGCCAGCAGTTACGGGCTAGCGGCAGATACGCAGTATTTT. The encoded protein is CASSYGLAADTQYF.

CDR3 sequence (DNA): TGTGCCAGCAGCGTCCCCGGCGCCGGGGAGCTGTTTTTT. Translated: CASSVPGAGELFF. V gene TRBV28 combines with J gene TRBJ2-2; no reliable D call. V was pared by 6 bases and J by 6 bases, with 11 bases between. From germline, CDR1 is MDHEN and CDR2 SYDVKM. The CDR3 length is 13 residues.

This clonotype was recorded at least ten times. This chain links TRBV6-2 or TRBV6-3 with TRBJ1-1; no definite D call. The CDR3 spans 12 residues. Germline V gene sequence: CDR1 MNHEY, CDR2 SVGEGT. V was cut by 6 bases and J by 5 bases, with 10 bases left in between. As DNA, the CDR3 is TGTGCCAGCAGCCCCACGGGAACTGAAGCTTTCTTT. Protein sequence: CASSPTGTEAFF.

Only a few counts were recorded for this clonotype. The genes are TRBV30 and TRBJ2-3, with TRBD2 matching over 9 bases. The CDR3 runs 14 residues. V was pared by 5 bases and J by 4 bases, with 7 bases of the junction left unmatched. Germline V gives CDR1 GTSNPN, CDR2 SVGIG (reference sequence). The CDR3 region is CAWDKAGGPDTQYF. DNA of the CDR3: TGTGCCTGGGACAAGGCGGGAGGGCCAGATACGCAGTATTTT.

This clonotype was counted between two and nine times. An end of the junction does not agree with germline; a read error may underlie this. This chain connects TRBV6-1 to TRBJ2-2; 16 bases line up with TRBD2. The germline CDR1 and CDR2 sequences are MNHNS and SASEGT. The CDR3 covers 19 residues. DNA for the CDR3: TGTGCCAGCAGTTGGCAGGGACTAGCGGGGGGGGCGAACGCCGGGGAGCTGTTTTTT. The encoded protein is CASSWQGLAGGANAGELFF.

Regarding this clonotype: One end of the junction does not line up with germline, which may come from a read error. This chain joins TRBV27 and TRBJ2-2, with D possibly TRBD2 on 7 matching bases. This CDR3 spans 16 amino acids. Per the germline V gene, CDR1 is MNHEY and CDR2 is SMNVEV (reference sequence). DNA of the CDR3: TGTGCCACCAGTGGGAGAGGGGGGGAGTACACCGGGGAGCTGTTTTTT. Translation: CATSGRGGEYTGELFF.

This clonotype was seen many times. The rearrangement joins TRBV12-3 or TRBV12-4 to TRBJ1-6; D call uncertain. The CDR3 spans 15 residues. Trimming removed 6 bases at V and 6 bases at J, with 15 bases between. The CDR3 DNA follows: TGTGCCAGCAGCCCTGCCCGGGCAGGTAATTCACCCCTCCACTTT. Amino acid sequence: CASSPARAGNSPLHF.

This clonotype was detected only a few times. The chain employs TRBV25-1 and TRBJ1-6; the match to TRBD1 covers 7 bases. The junction had 4 bases not matched to a gene; V was cut back by 5 bases and J by 3 bases. CDR1 and CDR2 from the germline V gene are MGHDK and SYGVNS. This CDR3 comprises 15 residues. The CDR3 DNA sequence: TGTGCCAGCAGTTCGGACAGGAACTATAATTCACCCCTCCACTTT. Amino acids: CASSSDRNYNSPLHF.